This T cell receptor (beta chain) was identified in a study of blood T cell repertoires in COVID-19. The overall study: The United States, Italy and Spain supplied acute and convalescent COVID-19 samples.

The V gene's germline CDR1 is SGHAT and CDR2 FQNNGV. This CDR3 comprises 16 residues. Using immunoSEQ multiplex PCR, the repertoire was profiled, and TCRdb retains in-frame clones only, with some absent. The sample yields approximately 150,000 clones, roughly 82% seen once. This clone was found once. A read error may produce the germline difference seen at one junction end. V usage is TRBV11-2 and J usage is TRBJ2-2, with 9 bases lining up with TRBD2. Sequenced material: peripheral blood. The TCR originated in a human donor with acute or convalescent COVID-19. The donor label of this sample is uncertain. The CDR3 nucleotides read TGTGCCAACAGCAGACTTAGCGGGGGGAACACCGGGGAGCTGTTTTTT. This translates into CANSRLSGGNTGELFF.